The sequence of this TCR beta chain was determined in a study of Ad26.COV2.S vaccination and SARS-CoV-2 variants. The wider study: Ad26.COV2.S shots went into the muscle once or twice, 56 days apart.

Treatment specified: around 19 received Ad26.COV2.S at low or high dose, single or two shots; a few received placebo; per-sample allocation not given. Sampling took place 63 days after the first vaccine or placebo injection. An adult of 18-55 years in Boston served as donor. Concerning this clone: The antigen remains unidentified.

Data came from immunoSEQ multiplex PCR; TCRdb stores just in-frame clones and leaves some out. The sample records some 250,000 clones, approximately 88% being singletons. Study-wide points: Reportedly, spike-specific CD8+ and CD4+ T cell responses achieved substantial breadth once vaccination had taken place.

Per germline, CDR1 MDHEN and CDR2 SYDVKM. The CDR3 loop spans 13 amino acids. The V and J ends lost 6 bases and 3 bases, in that order; junction bases with no gene match: 4. This clonotype was obtained from a person aged 18 to 65 who received the Ad26.COV2.S COVID-19 vaccine or a placebo. V gene TRBV28 combines with J gene TRBJ2-5, with 7 nucleotides matching TRBD2. The sequencing used peripheral blood, collected in a trial of Ad26.COV2.S vaccine versus placebo. CDR3 coding DNA: TGTGCCAGCAGGGCTAGCGGAGAAGAGACCCAGTACTTC. Its translation is CASRASGEETQYF.